This T cell receptor (beta chain) was recorded in a study of cytomegalovirus exposure and HLA in healthy donors. Findings and limits, study-wide: Through in vitro validation, three CMV-associated chains were shown to be specific for CMV antigens.

Notes on this clone: Its target is not known.

Using immunoSEQ multiplex PCR, the repertoire was profiled, and TCRdb retains in-frame clones only, with some absent. The repertoire has roughly 260,000 clones, nearly 90% of them found once; the top ten carry approximately 0.34%. Separate from the roughly 610-subject first cohort, the 120-subject validation cohort was the one that the donors belonged to. This CDR3 is built from 15 residues. Germline CDR1 and CDR2: SQVTM and ANQGSEA. Trimming took 8 bases from V and 1 from J, leaving 17 bases between them. The sequence was obtained from a woman aged 18 to 35 in good health and CMV-seronegative. Sequenced material: PBMCs. V is TRBV29-1 and J is TRBJ2-2, with a tentative D call TRBD2 (5 bases). The CDR3 protein is CSPEGDGMNTGELFF. CDR3 bases: TGCAGCCCTGAGGGAGATGGCATGAACACCGGGGAGCTGTTTTTT.